This T cell receptor beta chain comes out of a study of CD8 T cells in Susac syndrome (dated by TCRdb to between 2018 and 2021). Looking at the study overall: Among the Susac syndrome patients who were sequenced, clinically active disease was present in more than 5 and clinical remission was observed in roughly eight. At blood withdrawal, Susac syndrome patients were therapy-naive, treated with corticosteroids (with IVIg additionally given to some), or treated with IVIg alone. Whether CD8+ T cell activation and differentiation in Susac syndrome was antigen driven was tested using repertoire sequencing. Results the study describes overall, beyond this receptor: The CD4+ T cell repertoire of patients with Susac syndrome showed no detectable clonal expansion. The study acknowledged that relatively few individuals were included in the TCR sequencing and HLA analysis.

RNA was extracted with the RNeasy kit and about 0.5 to 1 ug was reverse transcribed using random hexamers. The immunoSEQ multiplex PCR assay, covering 54 Vbeta and 13 Jbeta segments, was used to amplify TCR beta CDR3 regions. PCR amplification bias was corrected using a synthetic template baseline for primer optimization and computational correction. In the authors' own workflow: Reads were assigned to V, D and J genes according to IMGT and analyzed in immunoSEQ Analyzer, with only productive sequences retained. To calculate clonality, Shannon entropy was normalized by log2 of the number of productive unique sequences and then subtracted from one. Public and private clones were assessed among the 100 most prevalent clones of each patient and control. A clone was defined as Susac-specific if it was absent from the healthy and MS cohorts, from roughly 1,000 published viral clones and from other ImmuneACCESS disease sequences. TCRdb reran the public reads through fastp at Q25 and MiXCR, keeping productive beta chains. A single entry per CDR3 protein holds the most common genes and DNA from its merged rows. These V and J calls rely on TCRdb rather than the paper's analysis. The sample table holds under 95,000 distinct CDR3 sequences, of which around 94% were seen once. The ten biggest clones cover 0.3% to 0.35% of the sample.

About this clonotype: Its recognized antigen is unknown. The record has no base qualities; no much larger clone is one base away.

Peripheral blood CD8+ and CD4+ T cells from healthy donors, Susac syndrome patients and multiple sclerosis patients were profiled by high-throughput TCR beta sequencing. Susac syndrome patients met recently defined diagnostic criteria for definite or probable disease. CD8+ TEMRA cells were enriched by FACS, while bulk CD8+ and CD4+ T cells were purified by magnetic negative isolation. Blood was collected in EDTA tubes and processed within 24 hours, with PBMCs isolated through density gradient centrifugation. PBMCs intended for TCR sequencing were frozen in liquid nitrogen and were later thawed in a 37 degrees C water bath. The sorted or isolated CD4+, CD8+ and CD8+ TEMRA cells had a purity of 90% or higher. Sequenced material: CD4+ T cells from PBMCs. The receptor's source is a human donor with Susac syndrome.

The DNA sequence reads TGTGCCAGCAGCGTAGACGTTGACCAAGAGACCCAGTACTTC. It translates as CASSVDVDQETQYF. This chain is built from TRBV9 and TRBJ2-5; the D gene is not confidently resolved. Sequences SGDLS (CDR1) and YYNGEE (CDR2) are obtained from the germline V gene. The CDR3 runs 14 amino acids, cysteine and phenylalanine included. Only the CDR3 region is kept as DNA, spanning 42 bases read in frame from base 1. Deletion took 0 bases off V and 0 bases off J, with a span of 6 bases between the germline ends.